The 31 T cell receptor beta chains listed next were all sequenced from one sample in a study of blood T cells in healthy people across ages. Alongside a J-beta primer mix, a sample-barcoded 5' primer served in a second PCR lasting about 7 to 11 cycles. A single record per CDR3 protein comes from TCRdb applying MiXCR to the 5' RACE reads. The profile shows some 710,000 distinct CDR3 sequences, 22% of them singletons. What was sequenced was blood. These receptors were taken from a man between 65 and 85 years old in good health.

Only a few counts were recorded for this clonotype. The CDR3 DNA reads TGTGCCAGCAGCCAAGATTGGGGTCCTAATGAAAAACTGTTTTTT. Residues: CASSQDWGPNEKLFF. The chain links TRBV3-1 to TRBJ1-4; no clear D. The CDR3 loop spans 15 amino acids. CDR1 LGHDT and CDR2 YNNKEL come from the germline V gene (reference sequence). V was shortened by 0 bases and J by 3 bases, with 8 bases between the two germline ends.

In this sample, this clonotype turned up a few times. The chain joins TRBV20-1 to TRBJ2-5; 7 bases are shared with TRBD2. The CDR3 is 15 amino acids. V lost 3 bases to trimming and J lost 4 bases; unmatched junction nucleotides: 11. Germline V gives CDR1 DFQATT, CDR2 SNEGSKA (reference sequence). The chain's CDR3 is CSASAVAGGRETQYF. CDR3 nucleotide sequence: TGCAGTGCTAGTGCGGTAGCGGGCGGACGAGAGACCCAGTACTTC.

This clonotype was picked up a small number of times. The DNA for the CDR3 is TGTGCCAGCAGTTTGGTAGGGCCAGGCTACGAGCAGTACTTC. Its protein product is CASSLVGPGYEQYF. This rearrangement joins TRBV28 to TRBJ2-7; D is uncertain. V was pared by 3 bases and J by 3 bases, with 12 bases between. Germline V gives CDR1 MDHEN, CDR2 SYDVKM. The CDR3 sequence is 14 residues long.

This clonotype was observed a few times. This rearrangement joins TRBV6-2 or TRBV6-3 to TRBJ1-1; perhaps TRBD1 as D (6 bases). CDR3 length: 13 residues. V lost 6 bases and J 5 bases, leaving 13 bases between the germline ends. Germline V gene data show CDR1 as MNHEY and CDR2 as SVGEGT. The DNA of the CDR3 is TGTGCCAGCAGGACCCCGCAGGGGACTGAAGCTTTCTTT. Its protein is CASRTPQGTEAFF.

In DNA form, the CDR3 reads TGTGCCAGCAGCCAGAACCCGGAGAATGAAAAACTGTTTTTT. Translation: CASSQNPENEKLFF. The chain has TRBV12-3 or TRBV12-4 and TRBJ1-4; D gene unclear. V lost 6 bases to trimming and J lost 5 bases, with 13 bases between them. The CDR3 runs 14 residues.

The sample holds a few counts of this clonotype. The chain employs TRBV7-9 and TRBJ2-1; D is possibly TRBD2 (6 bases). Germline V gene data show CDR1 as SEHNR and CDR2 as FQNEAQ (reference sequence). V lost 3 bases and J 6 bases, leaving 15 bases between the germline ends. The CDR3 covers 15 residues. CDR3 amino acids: CASSFSGHAVNEQFF. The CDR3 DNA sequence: TGTGCCAGCAGCTTTAGCGGCCATGCTGTCAATGAGCAGTTCTTC.

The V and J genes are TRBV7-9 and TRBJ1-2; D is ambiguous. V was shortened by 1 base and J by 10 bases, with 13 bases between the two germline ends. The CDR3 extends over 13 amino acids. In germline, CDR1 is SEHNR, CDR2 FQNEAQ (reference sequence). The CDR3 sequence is CASSLEGSVPYTF. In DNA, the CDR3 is TGTGCCAGCAGCTTAGAGGGCAGCGTACCCTACACCTTC. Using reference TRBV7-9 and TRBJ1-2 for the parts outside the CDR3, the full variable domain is DTGVSQNPRHKITKRGQNVTFRCDPISEHNRLYWYRQTLGQGPEFLTYFQNEAQLEKSRLLSDRFSAERPKGSFSTLEIQRTEQGDSAMYLCASSLEGSVPYTFGSGTRLTVV.

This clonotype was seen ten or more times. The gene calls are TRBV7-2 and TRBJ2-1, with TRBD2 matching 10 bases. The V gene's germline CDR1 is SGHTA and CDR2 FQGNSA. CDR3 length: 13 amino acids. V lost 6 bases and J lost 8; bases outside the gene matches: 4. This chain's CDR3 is CASSLAGVHEQFF. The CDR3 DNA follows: TGTGCCAGCAGTCTAGCGGGAGTCCATGAGCAGTTCTTC.

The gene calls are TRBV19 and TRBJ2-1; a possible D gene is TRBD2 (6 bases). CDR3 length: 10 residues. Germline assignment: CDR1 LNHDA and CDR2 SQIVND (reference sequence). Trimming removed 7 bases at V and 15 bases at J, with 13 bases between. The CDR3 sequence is CASTGRSRFF. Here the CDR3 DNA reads TGTGCCAGTACCGGGAGATCACGGTTCTTC.

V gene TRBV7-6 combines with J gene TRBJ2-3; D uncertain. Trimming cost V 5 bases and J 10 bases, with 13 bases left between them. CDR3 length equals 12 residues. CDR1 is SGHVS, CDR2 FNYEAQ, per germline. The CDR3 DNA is TGTGCCAGCAGCGGGTCAGAATTTGCGCAGTATTTT. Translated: CASSGSEFAQYF.

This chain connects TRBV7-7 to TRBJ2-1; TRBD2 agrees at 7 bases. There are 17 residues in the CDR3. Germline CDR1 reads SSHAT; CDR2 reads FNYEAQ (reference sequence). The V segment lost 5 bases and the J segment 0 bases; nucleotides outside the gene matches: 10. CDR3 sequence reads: CASSVGLAEGSYNEQFF. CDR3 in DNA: TGTGCCAGCAGCGTGGGGCTAGCGGAGGGCTCCTACAATGAGCAGTTCTTC.

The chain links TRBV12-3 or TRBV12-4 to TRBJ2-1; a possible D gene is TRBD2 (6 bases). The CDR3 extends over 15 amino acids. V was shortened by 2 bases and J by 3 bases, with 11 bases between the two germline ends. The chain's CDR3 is CASSLRVGGYNEQFF. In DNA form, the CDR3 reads TGTGCCAGCAGTTTAAGGGTGGGGGGCTACAATGAGCAGTTCTTC.

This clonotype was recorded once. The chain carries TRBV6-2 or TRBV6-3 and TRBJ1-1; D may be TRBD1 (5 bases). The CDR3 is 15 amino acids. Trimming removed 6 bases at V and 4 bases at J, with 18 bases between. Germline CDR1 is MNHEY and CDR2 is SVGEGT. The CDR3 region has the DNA TGTGCCAGCAGCCCTATTAGGGGTCGGGGCACTGAAGCTTTCTTT. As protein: CASSPIRGRGTEAFF.

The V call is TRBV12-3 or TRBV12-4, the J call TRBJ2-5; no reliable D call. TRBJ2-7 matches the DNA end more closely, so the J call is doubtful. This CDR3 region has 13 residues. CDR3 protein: CASSFVGFHEQYF. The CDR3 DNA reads TGTGCCAGCAGTTTTGTGGGTTTCCACGAGCAGTACTTC.

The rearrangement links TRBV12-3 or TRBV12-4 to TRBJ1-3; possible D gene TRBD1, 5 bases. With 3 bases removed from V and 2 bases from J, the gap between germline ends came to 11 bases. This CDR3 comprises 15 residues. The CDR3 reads CASSFQGGTGNTIYF. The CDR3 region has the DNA TGTGCCAGCAGTTTCCAGGGAGGGACTGGAAACACCATATATTTT.

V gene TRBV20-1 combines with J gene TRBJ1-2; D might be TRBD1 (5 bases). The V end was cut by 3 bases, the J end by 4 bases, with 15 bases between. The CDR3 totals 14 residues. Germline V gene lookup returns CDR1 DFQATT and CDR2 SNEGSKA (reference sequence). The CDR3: CSASNQGRVYGYTF. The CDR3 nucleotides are TGCAGTGCTAGCAATCAGGGAAGGGTCTATGGCTACACCTTC.

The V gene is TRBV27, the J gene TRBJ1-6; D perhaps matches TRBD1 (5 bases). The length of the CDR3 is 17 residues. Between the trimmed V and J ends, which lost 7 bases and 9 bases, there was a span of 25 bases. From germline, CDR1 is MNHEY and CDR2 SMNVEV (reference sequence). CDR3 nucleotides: TGTGCCAGCACCTTAAATCGACTCAGGGTTGACGGTTCACCCCTCCACTTT. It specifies CASTLNRLRVDGSPLHF.

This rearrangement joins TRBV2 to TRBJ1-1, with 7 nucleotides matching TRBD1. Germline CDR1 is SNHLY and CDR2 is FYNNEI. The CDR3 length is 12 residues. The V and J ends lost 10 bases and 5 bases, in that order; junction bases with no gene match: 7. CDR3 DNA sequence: TGTGCCATCAAGGTCAGGGGGACTGAAGCTTTCTTT. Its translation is CAIKVRGTEAFF.

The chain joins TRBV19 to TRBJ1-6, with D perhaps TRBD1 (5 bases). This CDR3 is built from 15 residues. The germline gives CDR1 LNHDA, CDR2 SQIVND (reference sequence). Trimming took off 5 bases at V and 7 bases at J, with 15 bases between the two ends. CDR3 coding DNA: TGTGCCAGTAGTGCCGGACACCAAGTCAATTCACCCCTCCACTTT. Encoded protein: CASSAGHQVNSPLHF. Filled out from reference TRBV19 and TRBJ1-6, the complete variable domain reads DGGITQSPKYLFRKEGQNVTLSCEQNLNHDAMYWYRQDPGQGLRLIYYSQIVNDFQKGDIAEGYSVSREKKESFPLTVTSAQKNPTAFYLCASSAGHQVNSPLHFGNGTRLTVT.

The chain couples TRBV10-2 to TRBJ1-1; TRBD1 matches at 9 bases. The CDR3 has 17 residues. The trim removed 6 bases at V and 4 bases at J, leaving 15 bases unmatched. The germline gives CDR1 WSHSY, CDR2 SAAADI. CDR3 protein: CASRFGTGIGGGTEAFF. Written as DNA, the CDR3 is TGCGCCAGCAGATTCGGGACAGGGATTGGTGGGGGCACTGAAGCTTTCTTT.

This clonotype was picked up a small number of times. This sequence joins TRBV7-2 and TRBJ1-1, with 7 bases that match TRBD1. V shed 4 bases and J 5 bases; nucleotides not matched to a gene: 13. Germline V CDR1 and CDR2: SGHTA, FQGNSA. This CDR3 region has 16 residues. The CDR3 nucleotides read TGTGCCAGCAGCTACCAAACACGACAGGGCAGTACTGAAGCTTTCTTT. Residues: CASSYQTRQGSTEAFF.

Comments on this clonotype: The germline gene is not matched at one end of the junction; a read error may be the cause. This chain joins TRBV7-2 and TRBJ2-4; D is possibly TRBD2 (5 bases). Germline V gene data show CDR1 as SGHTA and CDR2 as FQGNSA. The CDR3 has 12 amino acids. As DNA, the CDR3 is TGTGCCAACAGCTTAGGGTCGGGGATTCAGTACTTC. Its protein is CANSLGSGIQYF.

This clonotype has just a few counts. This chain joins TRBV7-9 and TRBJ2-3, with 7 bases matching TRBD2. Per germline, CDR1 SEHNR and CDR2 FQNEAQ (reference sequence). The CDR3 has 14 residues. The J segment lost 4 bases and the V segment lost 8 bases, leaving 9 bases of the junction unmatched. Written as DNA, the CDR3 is TGTGCCAGCGGACCGCGGGAGTCATCAGATACGCAGTATTTT. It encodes CASGPRESSDTQYF.

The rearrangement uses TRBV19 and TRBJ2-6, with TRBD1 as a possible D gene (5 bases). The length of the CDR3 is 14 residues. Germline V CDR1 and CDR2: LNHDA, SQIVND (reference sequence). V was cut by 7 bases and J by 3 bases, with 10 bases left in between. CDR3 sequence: CASTQGGGANVLTF. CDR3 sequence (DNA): TGTGCCAGTACCCAGGGTGGTGGGGCCAACGTCCTGACTTTC.

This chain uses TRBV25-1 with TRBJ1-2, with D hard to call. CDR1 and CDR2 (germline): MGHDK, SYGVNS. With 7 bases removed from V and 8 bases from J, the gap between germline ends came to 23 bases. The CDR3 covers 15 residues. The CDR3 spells CASTPMRGPYGGYTF. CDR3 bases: TGTGCCAGCACCCCAATGCGGGGTCCCTATGGCGGCTACACCTTC.

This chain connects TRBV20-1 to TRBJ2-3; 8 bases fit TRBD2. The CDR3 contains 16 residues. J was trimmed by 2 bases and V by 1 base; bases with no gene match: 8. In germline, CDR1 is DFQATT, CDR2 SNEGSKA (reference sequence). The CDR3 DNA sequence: TGCAGTGCTAGAGGGGGACTAGGGGCCGTCACAGATACGCAGTATTTT. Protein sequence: CSARGGLGAVTDTQYF.

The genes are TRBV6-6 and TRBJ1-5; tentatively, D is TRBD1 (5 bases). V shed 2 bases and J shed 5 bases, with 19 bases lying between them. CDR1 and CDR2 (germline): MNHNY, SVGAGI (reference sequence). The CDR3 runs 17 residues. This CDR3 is CASSYIPGEPLHQPQHF. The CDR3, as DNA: TGTGCCAGCAGTTACATTCCGGGGGAGCCACTCCATCAGCCCCAGCATTTT.

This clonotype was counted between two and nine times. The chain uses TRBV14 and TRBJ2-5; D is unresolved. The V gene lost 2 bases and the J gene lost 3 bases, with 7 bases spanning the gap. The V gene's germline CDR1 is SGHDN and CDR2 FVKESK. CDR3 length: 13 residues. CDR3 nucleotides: TGTGCCAGCAGCCAAAAACTAAAAGAGACCCAGTACTTC. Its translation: CASSQKLKETQYF.

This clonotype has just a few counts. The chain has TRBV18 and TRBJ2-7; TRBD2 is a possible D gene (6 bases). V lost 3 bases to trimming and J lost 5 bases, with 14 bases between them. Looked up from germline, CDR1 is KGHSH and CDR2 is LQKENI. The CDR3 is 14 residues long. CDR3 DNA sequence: TGTGCCAGCTCACCCCCGCGGCGCGGGGACGAGCAGTACTTC. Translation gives CASSPPRRGDEQYF.

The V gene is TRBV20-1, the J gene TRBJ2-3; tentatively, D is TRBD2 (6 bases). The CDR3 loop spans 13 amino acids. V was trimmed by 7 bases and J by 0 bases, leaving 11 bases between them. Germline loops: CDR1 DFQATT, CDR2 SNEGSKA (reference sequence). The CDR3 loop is CSVLAASTDTQYF. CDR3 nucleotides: TGCAGTGTCTTAGCGGCTAGCACAGATACGCAGTATTTT.

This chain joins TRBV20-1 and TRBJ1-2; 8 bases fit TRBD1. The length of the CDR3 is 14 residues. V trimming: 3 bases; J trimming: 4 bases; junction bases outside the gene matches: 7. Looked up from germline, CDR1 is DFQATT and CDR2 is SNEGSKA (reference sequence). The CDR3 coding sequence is TGCAGTGCTAGCCCCTCCGGACAGGGCTATGGCTACACCTTC. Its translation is CSASPSGQGYGYTF.